This T cell receptor beta chain is from a study of blood T cells in healthy people across ages. A J-beta primer mix and a sample-barcoded 5' primer were used in a second PCR of roughly 6 to 12 cycles. Per sample, CDR3-containing paired-end reads numbered at least 2.5 million. Each CDR3 protein is one row after TCRdb ran MiXCR on the 5' RACE reads. The sample includes fewer than 650,000 distinct CDR3 sequences, about 27% of them seen just once. Study outcomes and limitations: Investigators viewed diversity estimates from one million T cells as underestimates, the study reported. A strong correlation was found between TCR beta diversity and the percentage of naive T cells.

Worth noting for this clonotype: The antigen remains unidentified.

This sample also belongs to another study, concerning T cells of mothers and their children. This second study says: Researchers report slightly higher, though non-significant, overlap in related mother-child pairs than in unrelated pairs.

The receptor comes from a boy aged 2 to 10 in good health. The sample comprised blood.

CDR3 bases: TGTGCCTGGAACTCGGGACAGGGCCCCCTTAGCACAGATACGCAGTATTTT. Protein sequence: CAWNSGQGPLSTDTQYF. The V gene is TRBV30, the J gene TRBJ2-3; 9 bases fit TRBD1. With 4 bases clipped from V and 0 bases from J, the junction kept 11 bases outside the gene matches. This CDR3 has 17 residues. Looked up from germline, CDR1 is GTSNPN and CDR2 is SVGIG (reference sequence).